This TCR beta chain comes out of a study of neurological immune-mediated disorders. General study results and limits: Patients with HTLV-1-associated myelopathy had the highest level of TCR clonal expansion, whereas patients with multiple sclerosis had the lowest level, falling beneath the level found in healthy controls.

The cDNA was synthesized by 5'RACE incorporating 10-nucleotide random UMIs. The output of every sequencing run, over 170 million TCR-beta sequences, came from 15-18 subjects. TCRdb passed the 5' RACE reads through MiXCR, listing each CDR3 protein once. Of approximately 32,000 distinct CDR3 sequences listed, more than 6.5% were seen once; the top ten hold around 4.4%. In this sample, this clonotype turned up many times. What it binds is unknown. The V and J ends lost 3 bases and 1 base respectively, with 9 bases between them. The CDR3 consists of 14 residues. Blood bank volunteers in Maryland, USA, served as healthy controls.

The chain combines TRBV12-3 or TRBV12-4 with TRBJ2-5, with no clear D. The sequenced sample consisted of PBMCs. The TCR was taken from a middle-aged woman in good health. This chain's CDR3 is CASSFTRLQETQYF. The CDR3 coding sequence is TGTGCCAGCAGTTTCACACGGCTCCAAGAGACCCAGTACTTC.